This TCR beta chain stems from a study of naive and memory T cell subsets. Four PCR rounds used nested alpha and beta constant region primers plus the SP2 primer. TCRdb ran MiXCR on the 5' RACE reads and lists one entry per CDR3 protein. The sample has about 32,000 distinct CDR3 sequences; approximately 16% are singletons. TCR cDNA received a 3' ligated oligonucleotide that carried a UMI. RNA was extracted from around 2.7 ml of whole blood of healthy adults. Cells were not sorted; total RNA input targeted 1 to 1000 ng. Germline lookup yields CDR1 SGDLS and CDR2 YYNGEE. The CDR3 loop spans 13 amino acids. Trimming removed 4 bases at V and 5 bases at J, with 13 bases between. General study results and limits: This RNA-based method may be sensitive to activation-related transcript changes.

A remark on this clonotype: The antigen is undetermined.

The genes are TRBV9 and TRBJ2-7; weak D call: TRBD1 (6 bases). This receptor was obtained from a female donor in good health. The CDR3 DNA is TGTGCCAGCAGCCTACGACAGGCTGACGAGCAGTACTTC. It specifies CASSLRQADEQYF. Using reference TRBV9 and TRBJ2-7 for the parts outside the CDR3, the full variable domain is DSGVTQTPKHLITATGQRVTLRCSPRSGDLSVYWYQQSLDQGLQFLIQYYNGEERAKGNILERFSAQQFPDLHSELNLSSLELGDSALYFCASSLRQADEQYFGPGTRLTVT.